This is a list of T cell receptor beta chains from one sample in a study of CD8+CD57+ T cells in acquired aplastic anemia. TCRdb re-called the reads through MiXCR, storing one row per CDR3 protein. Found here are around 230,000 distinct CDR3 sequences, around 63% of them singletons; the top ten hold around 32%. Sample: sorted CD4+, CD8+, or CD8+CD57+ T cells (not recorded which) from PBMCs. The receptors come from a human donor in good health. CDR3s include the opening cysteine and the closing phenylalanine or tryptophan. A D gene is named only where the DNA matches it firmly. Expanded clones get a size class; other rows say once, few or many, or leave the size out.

CDR3 DNA: TGCAGTGCTAGACCCGGGCACTCCTACGAGCAGTACTTC
CDR3 protein: CSARPGHSYEQYF
D gene: NA
V gene: TRBV20-1
clone size: NA
J gene: TRBJ2-7

CDR3 DNA: TGTGCCAGCAGGGCGGGGGTGGGCACAGATACGCAGTATTTT
CDR3 protein: CASRAGVGTDTQYF
D gene: TRBD2
V gene: TRBV2
clone size: NA
J gene: TRBJ2-3

CDR3 DNA: TGTGCCAGCAGGCCAAGCGGAGAGACCCAGTACTTC
CDR3 protein: CASRPSGETQYF
D gene: NA
V gene: TRBV7-8
clone size: NA
J gene: TRBJ2-5

CDR3 DNA: TGTGCCAGCAGCTTGGAAGCAGAAATGAACACTGAAGCTTTCTTT
CDR3 protein: CASSLEAEMNTEAFF
D gene: NA
V gene: TRBV5-6
clone size: many
J gene: TRBJ1-1

CDR3 DNA: TGTGCCAGCAGTGTATCGACAGGGGTACTTGGCGAGCAGTACTTC
CDR3 protein: CASSVSTGVLGEQYF
D gene: TRBD1
V gene: TRBV2
clone size: NA
J gene: TRBJ2-7

CDR3 DNA: TGTGCCAGCAGCTTAGAGACTTTCACAGATACGCAGTATTTT
CDR3 protein: CASSLETFTDTQYF
D gene: NA
V gene: TRBV7-2
clone size: many
J gene: TRBJ2-3

CDR3 DNA: TGTGCCAGCAGCCCCCAGGGTTCTAGCAATCAGCCCCAGCATTTT
CDR3 protein: CASSPQGSSNQPQHF
D gene: NA
V gene: TRBV9
clone size: many
J gene: TRBJ1-5

CDR3 DNA: TGTGCCATCAGGGACAGGTACAATCAGCCCCAGCATTTT
CDR3 protein: CAIRDRYNQPQHF
D gene: TRBD1
V gene: TRBV10-3
clone size: NA
J gene: TRBJ1-5

CDR3 DNA: TGCGCCAGCAGTGATGGGAAAGGGGGATATACCGGGGAGCTGTTTTTT
CDR3 protein: CASSDGKGGYTGELFF
D gene: NA
V gene: TRBV10-1
clone size: once
J gene: TRBJ2-2

CDR3 DNA: TGCGCCAGCAGCCCTACTAGCGGCTACGAGCAGTACTTC
CDR3 protein: CASSPTSGYEQYF
D gene: TRBD2
V gene: TRBV4-1
clone size: many
J gene: TRBJ2-7

CDR3 DNA: TGTGCCACCAGTGGGGCCTGGGGACAGCCTAGTCCTAACTATGGCTACACCTTC
CDR3 protein: CATSGAWGQPSPNYGYTF
D gene: TRBD1
V gene: TRBV24-1
clone size: few
J gene: TRBJ1-2

CDR3 DNA: TGTGCCAGCAGCTTAAGACGGGAAGGAGAGACCCAGTACTTC
CDR3 protein: CASSLRREGETQYF
D gene: NA
V gene: TRBV7-7
clone size: NA
J gene: TRBJ2-5

CDR3 DNA: TGTGCCAGCAGTTTAAACGGACTTGCGAACGAAGCTTTCTTT
CDR3 protein: CASSLNGLANEAFF
D gene: NA
V gene: TRBV12-3/TRBV12-4
clone size: NA
J gene: TRBJ1-1

CDR3 DNA: TGTGCCACCAGCAGAACGCAGGGTGAAGCTTTCTTT
CDR3 protein: CATSRTQGEAFF
D gene: NA
V gene: TRBV24-1
clone size: NA
J gene: TRBJ1-1

CDR3 DNA: TGTGCCAGCAGCGCCGCCGGGACAGGGAATTACGAGCAGTACTTC
CDR3 protein: CASSAAGTGNYEQYF
D gene: TRBD1
V gene: TRBV9
clone size: NA
J gene: TRBJ2-7

CDR3 DNA: TGCAGTGCTAGAGATCAGGACAGGGACTACGAGCAGTACTTC
CDR3 protein: CSARDQDRDYEQYF
D gene: TRBD1
V gene: TRBV20-1
clone size: NA
J gene: TRBJ2-7

CDR3 DNA: TGCAGTGCTAGTTCCGCGGGGGACTCCTACGAGCAGTACTTC
CDR3 protein: CSASSAGDSYEQYF
D gene: TRBD2
V gene: TRBV20-1
clone size: NA
J gene: TRBJ2-7

CDR3 DNA: TGTGCCAGCAGCCCCTGGGACAGGGTGGCCTACGAGCAGTACTTC
CDR3 protein: CASSPWDRVAYEQYF
D gene: TRBD1
V gene: TRBV7-2
clone size: NA
J gene: TRBJ2-7

CDR3 DNA: TGTGCCAGCGGCAGGGGCAATCAGCCCCAGCATTTT
CDR3 protein: CASGRGNQPQHF
D gene: NA
V gene: TRBV2
clone size: few
J gene: TRBJ1-5

CDR3 DNA: TGTGCCAGCGTCAGACTCTCTGGGGCCAACGTCCTGACTTTC
CDR3 protein: CASVRLSGANVLTF
D gene: NA
V gene: TRBV2
clone size: few
J gene: TRBJ2-6

CDR3 DNA: TGCGCCAGCAGACCCGTCGGGGCTAGCTCCTACAATGAGCAGTTCTTC
CDR3 protein: CASRPVGASSYNEQFF
D gene: NA
V gene: TRBV5-1
clone size: once
J gene: TRBJ2-1

CDR3 DNA: TGTGCCCATGGGGACGGGTACGAGCAGTACTTC
CDR3 protein: CAHGDGYEQYF
D gene: NA
V gene: TRBV6-2/TRBV6-3
clone size: many
J gene: TRBJ2-7

CDR3 DNA: TGTGCCACCAGTGTACAGACTAGCGGGAGGTGGCAGGAGCAGTTCTTC
CDR3 protein: CATSVQTSGRWQEQFF
D gene: TRBD2
V gene: TRBV24-1
clone size: NA
J gene: TRBJ2-1

CDR3 DNA: TGTGCCAGCAGTTACAACCGACTGACCCAGGACCAAGAGACCCAGTACTTC
CDR3 protein: CASSYNRLTQDQETQYF
D gene: NA
V gene: TRBV6-6
clone size: many
J gene: TRBJ2-5

CDR3 DNA: TGCGCCAGCAGCCAAGGACAGGGGGCATCAGAGACCCAGTCCTTC
CDR3 protein: CASSQGQGASETQSF
D gene: TRBD1
V gene: TRBV4-1
clone size: NA
J gene: TRBJ2-5

CDR3 DNA: TGTACCAGCAGCTTAGTATTCAAGAGGGACAGAGATCAGCCCCAGCATTTT
CDR3 protein: CTSSLVFKRDRDQPQHF
D gene: TRBD1
V gene: TRBV7-4
clone size: NA
J gene: TRBJ1-5